The 17 T cell receptor beta chains listed next were all sequenced from one sample in a study of blood T cell repertoires in COVID-19. Data came from immunoSEQ multiplex PCR; TCRdb stores just in-frame clones and leaves some out. This repertoire shows under 80,000 clones, more than 80% found once; its top ten account for roughly 6.2%. The sequenced material came from peripheral blood. These TCRs come from a woman of 80 years or more with active COVID-19.

The CDR3 sequence is CASSLTRGPQHF. The CDR3, as DNA: TGTGCCAGCAGTTTGACCCGAGGGCCCCAGCATTTT. V is TRBV28 and J is TRBJ1-5, with no clear D. The CDR3 spans 12 residues. The germline V gene encodes CDR1 MDHEN and CDR2 SYDVKM. The V gene lost 3 bases and the J gene lost 9 bases, with 9 bases spanning the gap.

The chain joins TRBV18 to TRBJ2-7, with 7 nucleotides matching TRBD2. V shed 3 bases, J shed 6 bases, and the junction held 11 bases outside the gene matches. This CDR3 contains 15 residues. Germline V gene data show CDR1 as KGHSH and CDR2 as LQKENI. CDR3 bases: TGTGCCAGCTCACCCACCAGCGGGGCGTTGAGCGAGCAGTACTTC. Its protein product is CASSPTSGALSEQYF.

V and J are TRBV6-2 or TRBV6-3 and TRBJ2-7; 10 nucleotides line up with TRBD2. This CDR3 comprises 17 residues. V lost 4 bases to trimming and J lost 4 bases; unmatched junction nucleotides: 13. Germline lookup yields CDR1 MNHEY and CDR2 SVGEGT. The CDR3 loop reads CASSSQGLAGDGYEQYF. The CDR3 DNA reads TGTGCCAGCAGTTCCCAGGGGCTAGCGGGAGACGGGTACGAGCAGTACTTC.

The V call is TRBV3-1 (or the pseudogene TRBV3-2), the J call TRBJ1-5, with TRBD1 identical over 8 bases. Trimming cost V 6 bases and J 5 bases; bases outside gene matches: 6. Germline V lookup: CDR1 LGHDT, CDR2 YNNKEL (reference sequence). The CDR3 extends over 14 amino acids. CDR3 DNA: TGTGCCAGCAGACCGGACAGGGCGGATCAGCCCCAGCATTTT. Protein product: CASRPDRADQPQHF.

The chain is built from TRBV19 and TRBJ1-4; the D gene is possibly TRBD1 (6 bases). This CDR3 has 13 residues. Germline V gives CDR1 LNHDA, CDR2 SQIVND (reference sequence). Between the trimmed V and J ends, which lost 11 bases and 7 bases, there was a span of 17 bases. The CDR3 spells CAGSRKGGEKLFF. The CDR3 nucleotides read TGTGCCGGCAGTCGGAAAGGGGGTGAAAAACTGTTTTTT. The variable domain in full, with the rest retrieved from reference TRBV19 and TRBJ1-4, is DGGITQSPKYLFRKEGQNVTLSCEQNLNHDAMYWYRQDPGQGLRLIYYSQIVNDFQKGDIAEGYSVSREKKESFPLTVTSAQKNPTAFYLCAGSRKGGEKLFFGSGTQLSVL.

This clone came up a few times. CDR3 region: CALGANTGELFF. CDR3 nucleotide sequence: TGTGCATTAGGGGCGAACACCGGGGAGCTGTTTTTT. The J gene is TRBJ2-2, the V gene TRBV6-5, with TRBD1 as a possible D gene (5 bases). The germline CDR1 and CDR2 sequences are MNHEY and SVGAGI. The CDR3 consists of 12 residues.

The chain combines TRBV7-2 with TRBJ2-7; D perhaps matches TRBD2 (6 bases). The CDR3 contains 15 residues. Trimming took 1 base from V and 2 from J, leaving 12 bases between them. Germline values: CDR1 SGHTA, CDR2 FQGNSA. CDR3 protein: CASSLGAGTPYEQYF. The DNA for the CDR3 is TGTGCCAGCAGCTTAGGGGCGGGAACCCCCTACGAGCAGTACTTC.

This sequence joins TRBV25-1 and TRBJ1-2; D is possibly TRBD1 (6 bases). Germline V CDR1 and CDR2: MGHDK, SYGVNS. V was trimmed by 7 bases and J by 6 bases, leaving 9 bases between them. The CDR3 is made up of 11 amino acids. The CDR3 region is CASNRDDGYTF. The DNA for the CDR3 is TGTGCCAGCAACAGGGACGATGGCTACACCTTC.

The chain joins TRBV2 to TRBJ2-7, with a tentative D call TRBD2 (7 bases). CDR1 and CDR2 (germline): SNHLY, FYNNEI. This CDR3 has 15 amino acids. V lost 6 bases, J lost 2 bases, and 17 bases lay in between. The CDR3 sequence: CASSGGLAETYEQYF. Here the CDR3 DNA reads TGTGCCAGCAGCGGGGGGCTAGCGGAGACCTACGAGCAGTACTTC.

The rearrangement links TRBV10-3 to TRBJ2-2; D perhaps matches TRBD1 (5 bases). Trimming removed 5 bases from V and 2 bases from J, with 18 bases in between. This CDR3 comprises 17 residues. Per germline, CDR1 ENHRY and CDR2 SYGVKD. CDR3 sequence (DNA): TGTGCCATCAGTTCCCCCAGGGCGGATCGAAACACCGGGGAGCTGTTTTTT. It encodes CAISSPRADRNTGELFF.

The V and J genes are TRBV5-4 and TRBJ2-5, with 7 bases lining up with TRBD2. CDR3 length equals 13 residues. CDR1 and CDR2 from the germline V gene are SGHNT and YYREEE (reference sequence). The V and J ends lost 4 bases and 3 bases, in that order; junction bases with no gene match: 3. CDR3 coding DNA: TGTGCCAGCAGCATTCGGGGGGAAGAGACCCAGTACTTC. This codes for CASSIRGEETQYF.

The chain carries TRBV20-1 and TRBJ2-1; D ambiguous. V dropped 6 bases and J dropped 8 bases, with 8 bases sitting between them. Germline V gives CDR1 DFQATT, CDR2 SNEGSKA (reference sequence). This CDR3 is built from 10 residues. DNA of the CDR3: TGCAGTGCGGCCCATCATGAGCAGTTCTTC. It encodes CSAAHHEQFF.

The rearrangement joins TRBV10-3 to TRBJ1-2; D is possibly TRBD1 (5 bases). CDR3 length: 13 amino acids. Trimming pared 3 bases from V and 8 bases from J, leaving 13 bases between. Germline V gene lookup returns CDR1 ENHRY and CDR2 SYGVKD. The chain's CDR3 is CAISDVSGRGYTF. Written as DNA, the CDR3 is TGTGCCATCAGTGACGTGTCAGGGCGAGGCTACACCTTC.

The chain combines TRBV19 with TRBJ1-5; no reliable D call. V lost 3 bases to trimming and J lost 3 bases, with 12 bases between them. This CDR3 is built from 15 residues. Germline V gene lookup returns CDR1 LNHDA and CDR2 SQIVND (reference sequence). CDR3 coding DNA: TGTGCCAGTAGTATTAGATTTGTGCTCAATCAGCCCCAGCATTTT. It translates to CASSIRFVLNQPQHF. Full variable domain (missing parts from reference TRBV19 and TRBJ1-5): DGGITQSPKYLFRKEGQNVTLSCEQNLNHDAMYWYRQDPGQGLRLIYYSQIVNDFQKGDIAEGYSVSREKKESFPLTVTSAQKNPTAFYLCASSIRFVLNQPQHFGDGTRLSIL.

This sequence joins TRBV7-2 and TRBJ1-2; 7 bases are a match to TRBD1. Germline V gene lookup returns CDR1 SGHTA and CDR2 FQGNSA. The CDR3 length is 13 residues. V was pared by 4 bases and J by 2 bases, with 1 base of the junction left unmatched. The CDR3 spells CASSSTGNYGYTF. CDR3 sequence (DNA): TGTGCCAGCAGCTCGACAGGGAACTATGGCTACACCTTC.

The chain joins TRBV28 to TRBJ1-2, with 10 bases fitting TRBD1. Germline loops: CDR1 MDHEN, CDR2 SYDVKM. With 4 bases clipped from V and 10 bases from J, the junction kept 6 bases outside the gene matches. The CDR3 contains 13 residues. The CDR3 bases are TGTGCCAGCAGTTCGGGACAGGGGTTCCACTACACCTTC. Translated: CASSSGQGFHYTF.

This clone was seen only once. The CDR3 nucleotides read TGCAGCGTGTGGGACAGGTCCAGCGAGCAGTACTTC. Its protein is CSVWDRSSEQYF. This sequence joins TRBV29-1 and TRBJ2-7, with 8 bases lining up with TRBD1. The CDR3 has 12 residues. V shed 6 bases and J 6 bases; nucleotides not matched to a gene: 7. Per germline, CDR1 SQVTM and CDR2 ANQGSEA.